The 29 T cell receptor beta chains presented below share a single source sample, sequenced in a study of cytomegalovirus exposure and HLA in healthy donors. PCR involved 60 Vbeta and 13 Jbeta primers. Assay: immunoSEQ multiplex PCR; the TCRdb copy retains only in-frame clones and omits some. This sample's clone table lists just over 80,000 clones. Material for sequencing was PBMCs. The receptors stem from a woman aged 25 to 45 in good health and CMV-seronegative.

The V gene is TRBV25-1, the J gene TRBJ2-5; TRBD2 is a possible D gene (6 bases). CDR1 and CDR2 (germline): MGHDK, SYGVNS. V lost 7 bases to trimming and J lost 2 bases, with 20 bases between them. This CDR3 is built from 16 residues. CDR3: CASTKGGTAGQETQYF. The CDR3 coding sequence is TGTGCCAGCACCAAAGGCGGGACGGCGGGTCAAGAGACCCAGTACTTC.

The chain has TRBV6-1 and TRBJ2-4; unclear D gene. Germline V gene sequence: CDR1 MNHNS, CDR2 SASEGT. V was pared by 2 bases and J by 6 bases, with 5 bases between. The CDR3 has 12 amino acids. In DNA, the CDR3 is TGTGCCAGCAGTGAACGGTCAAACATTCAGTACTTC. Translated: CASSERSNIQYF.

The rearrangement joins TRBV7-9 to TRBJ2-1; 11 nucleotides line up with TRBD2. The germline gives CDR1 SEHNR, CDR2 FQNEAQ (reference sequence). This CDR3 comprises 15 residues. V shed 5 bases, J shed 9 bases, and the junction held 9 bases outside the gene matches. CDR3 loop: CASSTLAGGPGEQFF. CDR3 bases: TGTGCCAGCAGCACTTTAGCGGGGGGGCCGGGTGAGCAGTTCTTC.

This sequence joins TRBV19 and TRBJ2-3; TRBD1 aligns across 9 bases. From germline, CDR1 is LNHDA and CDR2 SQIVND (reference sequence). V was clipped by 6 bases and J by 4 bases; unmatched bases: 2. There are 13 residues in the CDR3. CDR3 sequence (DNA): TGTGCCAGTAGAGGACAGGGGTCAGATACGCAGTATTTT. Amino acids: CASRGQGSDTQYF.

The gene calls are TRBV28 and TRBJ1-5; D is ambiguous. Germline V lookup: CDR1 MDHEN, CDR2 SYDVKM. V lost 3 bases to trimming and J lost 6 bases, with 6 bases between them. This CDR3 region has 12 residues. This chain's CDR3 is CASSFGGQPQHF. Written as DNA, the CDR3 is TGTGCCAGCAGTTTTGGCGGTCAGCCCCAGCATTTT. The variable domain in full, with the rest retrieved from reference TRBV28 and TRBJ1-5, is DVKVTQSSRYLVKRTGEKVFLECVQDMDHENMFWYRQDPGLGLRLIYFSYDVKMKEKGDIPEGYSVSREKKERFSLILESASTNQTSMYLCASSFGGQPQHFGDGTRLSIL.

The CDR3 DNA follows: TGTGCCTGGAGTGTAAGGAGGGGCACTGGCTACACCTTC. This sequence encodes CAWSVRRGTGYTF. This chain uses TRBV30 with TRBJ1-2, with D possibly TRBD1 on 5 matching bases. The V end lost 0 bases, the J end lost 7 bases, and 12 bases lay between the germline ends. Germline V gene sequence: CDR1 GTSNPN, CDR2 SVGIG (reference sequence). The CDR3 length is 13 residues.

The chain employs TRBV5-1 and TRBJ2-7; 12 bases agree with TRBD1. The CDR3 covers 16 residues. With 0 bases clipped from V and 6 bases from J, the junction kept 7 bases outside the gene matches. CDR1 SGHRS and CDR2 YFSETQ come from the germline V gene. The CDR3 region is CASSLAGTGGSREQYF. The CDR3 DNA reads TGCGCCAGCAGCTTGGCCGGGACAGGGGGCTCGCGCGAGCAGTACTTC.

The rearrangement uses TRBV7-2 and TRBJ2-7; perhaps TRBD2 as D (6 bases). V lost 1 base and J lost 7, with 8 bases in between. This CDR3 contains 12 residues. CDR1 is SGHTA, CDR2 FQGNSA, per germline. The CDR3 loop reads CASSLVSGEQYF. The CDR3 nucleotides read TGTGCCAGCAGCTTAGTGAGCGGGGAGCAGTACTTC.

V is TRBV7-9 and J is TRBJ1-2; 7 bases line up with TRBD1. CDR1 SEHNR and CDR2 FQNEAQ come from the germline V gene (reference sequence). This CDR3 has 14 residues. J lost 9 bases, V lost 1 base, and 8 bases had no gene match. CDR3 DNA: TGTGCCAGCAGCTTAGACAAACAGGGGAAGAGCTACACCTTC. It specifies CASSLDKQGKSYTF.

The chain is built from TRBV7-9 and TRBJ2-2; D is ambiguous. This CDR3 has 16 residues. Trimming removed 0 bases from V and 3 bases from J, with 11 bases in between. Germline-derived CDR1 and CDR2 are SEHNR and FQNEAQ (reference sequence). The CDR3 protein is CASSLASFGYTGELFF. CDR3 DNA: TGTGCCAGCAGCTTAGCTAGTTTCGGGTACACCGGGGAGCTGTTTTTT.

This chain links TRBV6-1 with TRBJ1-1, with 8 nucleotides matching TRBD1. V gave up 5 bases and J gave up 5 bases; unmatched junction bases: 10. The V gene's germline CDR1 is MNHNS and CDR2 SASEGT. CDR3 length: 15 residues. The CDR3 spells CASSPTTGGRTEAFF. In DNA, the CDR3 is TGTGCCAGCAGTCCTACTACAGGGGGACGTACTGAAGCTTTCTTT.

The chain couples TRBV2 to TRBJ2-5; TRBD1 might be the D (5 bases). CDR1 SNHLY and CDR2 FYNNEI come from the germline V gene. V was trimmed by 1 base and J by 0 bases, leaving 9 bases between them. The CDR3 loop spans 15 amino acids. DNA for the CDR3: TGTGCCAGCAGTGAAGAGGCAGGGAACCAAGAGACCCAGTACTTC. This gives the protein CASSEEAGNQETQYF. The full variable domain, completed using reference TRBV2 and TRBJ2-5, is EPEVTQTPSHQVTQMGQEVILRCVPISNHLYFYWYRQILGQKVEFLVSFYNNEISEKSEIFDDQFSVERPDGSNFTLKIRSTKLEDSAMYFCASSEEAGNQETQYFGPGTRLLVL.

The chain combines TRBV30 with TRBJ2-2; TRBD1 matches at 7 bases. CDR1 is GTSNPN, CDR2 SVGIG, per germline (reference sequence). V shed 4 bases and J 4 bases; nucleotides not matched to a gene: 3. The CDR3 has 13 amino acids. The CDR3, as DNA: TGTGCCTGGAAGGGACAGACCACCGGGGAGCTGTTTTTT. Translation: CAWKGQTTGELFF.

This rearrangement joins TRBV7-8 to TRBJ1-2, with D unclear. The CDR3 has 14 amino acids. The germline V and J ends were trimmed by 1 base and 3 bases, with 9 bases remaining between them. Looked up from germline, CDR1 is SGHVS and CDR2 is FQNEAQ. The CDR3 region is CASSLGGGDYGYTF. CDR3 coding DNA: TGTGCCAGCAGCTTAGGTGGTGGAGACTATGGCTACACCTTC.

The CDR3 DNA sequence: TGCGCCAGCAGCTTGGGGGGACAGGGGGCCAATGAGCAGTTCTTC. Protein: CASSLGGQGANEQFF. The chain links TRBV5-1 to TRBJ2-1; TRBD1 agrees at 12 bases. V shed 0 bases, J shed 6 bases, and the junction held 1 base outside the gene matches. The CDR3 is 15 residues long. The germline gives CDR1 SGHRS, CDR2 YFSETQ.

This sequence joins TRBV6-1 and TRBJ1-1; no clear D gene. V dropped 6 bases and J dropped 5 bases, with 10 bases sitting between them. Germline CDR1 and CDR2: MNHNS and SASEGT. This CDR3 contains 12 residues. The DNA of the CDR3 is TGTGCCAGCAGCCGAGGAGAGACTGAAGCTTTCTTT. Translated: CASSRGETEAFF.

The chain combines TRBV4-1 with TRBJ2-1; 7 bases match TRBD2. CDR3 length equals 16 residues. CDR1 MGHRA and CDR2 YSYEKL come from the germline V gene. J gave up 5 bases and V 1 base, and 8 bases lay outside the gene matches. The CDR3 region has the DNA TGCGCCAGCAGCCAAGGCGGGGGTCATGAGGACAATGAGCAGTTCTTC. Translation: CASSQGGGHEDNEQFF.

The rearrangement links TRBV29-1 to TRBJ2-7; 7 bases fit TRBD1. The length of the CDR3 is 13 residues. The germline CDR1 and CDR2 sequences are SQVTM and ANQGSEA. The V gene end was trimmed by 7 bases and the J gene end by 4 bases; junction bases not matched to a gene: 10. Here the CDR3 reads CSASRGSEYEQYF. CDR3 DNA sequence: TGCAGCGCCTCCAGGGGGTCGGAATACGAGCAGTACTTC.

V and J are TRBV30 and TRBJ2-7; D is undetermined. The CDR3 has 11 amino acids. Germline CDR1 is GTSNPN and CDR2 is SVGIG (reference sequence). Trimming stripped 0 bases from V and 7 bases from J, with 7 bases between. CDR3 sequence (DNA): TGTGCCTGGAGTGTAGCCCGGGAGCAGTACTTC. Amino acid sequence: CAWSVAREQYF.

The chain carries TRBV4-2 and TRBJ2-3; the match to TRBD2 covers 9 bases. V shed 0 bases and J 1 base; nucleotides not matched to a gene: 8. This CDR3 spans 18 amino acids. Germline V gives CDR1 LGHNA, CDR2 YNFKEQ. The CDR3 region is CASSQDSSSGIRTDTQYF. CDR3 in DNA: TGTGCCAGCAGCCAAGATTCGTCTAGCGGGATTCGCACAGATACGCAGTATTTT.

This chain uses TRBV7-2 with TRBJ2-5; perhaps TRBD1 as D (5 bases). The DNA matches TRBJ2-7 better at its end, which makes the J call doubtful. This CDR3 has 14 amino acids. Germline CDR1 SGHTA, CDR2 FQGNSA. DNA for the CDR3: TGTGCCAGCAGCTTTTCAGGGCAGGGCAACGAGCAGTACTTC. Amino acid sequence: CASSFSGQGNEQYF.

This chain connects TRBV19 to TRBJ1-1; 9 bases align to TRBD1. J was trimmed by 1 base and V by 6 bases; bases with no gene match: 6. Germline loops: CDR1 LNHDA, CDR2 SQIVND (reference sequence). This CDR3 spans 15 amino acids. In nucleotides, the CDR3 is TGTGCCAGTAGAGAATTGGGACAGGGGAACACTGAAGCTTTCTTT. This translates into CASRELGQGNTEAFF. Full variable domain (rest looked up from reference TRBV19 and TRBJ1-1): DGGITQSPKYLFRKEGQNVTLSCEQNLNHDAMYWYRQDPGQGLRLIYYSQIVNDFQKGDIAEGYSVSREKKESFPLTVTSAQKNPTAFYLCASRELGQGNTEAFFGQGTRLTVV.

The chain is built from TRBV30 and TRBJ2-1, with 10 bases that match TRBD2. The germline gives CDR1 GTSNPN, CDR2 SVGIG (reference sequence). V shed 5 bases, J shed 4 bases, and the junction held 8 bases outside the gene matches. The CDR3 is 15 residues long. The CDR3 DNA sequence: TGTGCCTGGGGCCTACTAGCGGGGATTTACAATGAGCAGTTCTTC. This codes for CAWGLLAGIYNEQFF.

The V call is TRBV6-6, the J call TRBJ2-1, with D maybe TRBD2 (6 bases). The germline V gene encodes CDR1 MNHNY and CDR2 SVGAGI (reference sequence). The length of the CDR3 is 13 residues. V was trimmed by 7 bases and J by 11 bases, leaving 18 bases between them. The CDR3 loop is CASKGGESRKQFF. The CDR3 region has the DNA TGTGCCAGCAAGGGCGGGGAGTCCAGAAAGCAGTTCTTC.

This rearrangement joins TRBV19 to TRBJ2-1, with 7 positions matching TRBD1. Per the germline V gene, CDR1 is LNHDA and CDR2 is SQIVND (reference sequence). The CDR3 totals 11 residues. J gave up 10 bases and V 6 bases, and 3 bases lay outside the gene matches. CDR3 region: CASRSQGEQFF. In DNA, the CDR3 is TGTGCCAGTAGATCACAGGGGGAGCAGTTCTTC.

The chain carries TRBV4-1 and TRBJ2-7, with 9 bases matching TRBD1. Unmatched junction bases numbered 2, after V lost 2 bases and J lost 0 bases. Looked up from germline, CDR1 is MGHRA and CDR2 is YSYEKL. The CDR3 is 15 amino acids. This CDR3 is CASSQPGQGSYEQYF. The CDR3 DNA follows: TGCGCCAGCAGCCAACCGGGACAGGGCTCCTACGAGCAGTACTTC.

The chain uses TRBV6-1 and TRBJ1-5; 7 bases fit TRBD1. Germline values: CDR1 MNHNS, CDR2 SASEGT. The V gene end was trimmed by 6 bases and the J gene end by 3 bases; junction bases not matched to a gene: 8. The CDR3 length is 15 residues. As DNA, the CDR3 is TGTGCCAGCAGGGACAGGCGAAACCTCAATCAGCCCCAGCATTTT. Protein product: CASRDRRNLNQPQHF.

The V and J genes are TRBV7-9 and TRBJ2-2, with a possible D match to TRBD1 (6 bases). This CDR3 comprises 17 residues. V lost 6 bases to trimming and J lost 0 bases, with 17 bases between them. The V gene's germline CDR1 is SEHNR and CDR2 FQNEAQ (reference sequence). CDR3 in amino acids: CASSSGPGTSNTGELFF. The CDR3 nucleotides read TGTGCCAGCAGTTCAGGGCCTGGGACATCGAACACCGGGGAGCTGTTTTTT.

The chain recombines TRBV6-6 with TRBJ1-1; 7 bases map to TRBD1. Germline CDR1 and CDR2: MNHNY and SVGAGI (reference sequence). This CDR3 spans 12 amino acids. Trimming cost V 6 bases and J 7 bases; bases outside gene matches: 5. CDR3 sequence reads: CASSRQGFEAFF. The CDR3, as DNA: TGTGCCAGCAGCCGACAGGGTTTTGAAGCTTTCTTT.